This is a list of T cell receptor beta chains from one sample in a study of blood T cell repertoires in COVID-19. Method: immunoSEQ multiplex PCR; TCRdb's copy keeps in-frame clones and lacks some. The sample gives a few hundred thousand clones, roughly nine tenths of which show up once; 1.2% is in the top ten. The sample taken for sequencing was PBMCs or T cells enriched from blood (not recorded which). These receptors all stem from a human donor in a cohort exposed to, infected with or recovered from COVID-19 (not recorded which). The donor label of this sample is uncertain. Both conserved end residues are trimmed from each CDR3. Each record gives: V gene, J gene, CDR3 protein.

>TRBV5-4|TRBJ1-1
ASSPGTGNTEAF
>TRBV4-3|TRBJ1-4
ASSQDLGALEKLF
>TRBV4-1|TRBJ2-7
ASSQGQGAAEQY
>TRBV7-9|TRBJ2-2
ASSLAGLHTGELF
>TRBV27|TRBJ1-2
ASSLQGQFGYT
>TRBV28|TRBJ1-1
ASSYSDMNTEAF
>TRBV30|TRBJ2-3
AWAGTDTQY
>TRBV4-1|TRBJ1-5
ASSQGGRQGAYSNQPQH
>TRBV7-9|TRBJ2-5
ASSHGQGQETQY
>TRBV2|TRBJ1-1
ASNRRVLSAEAF
>TRBV2|TRBJ2-1
ASSGQVYNEQF
>TRBV19|TRBJ1-2
ATSPGLNYGYT
>TRBV30|TRBJ1-2
AWSKLGGGYT
>TRBV5-1|TRBJ1-1
ASSAGQGRPEAF
>TRBV27|TRBJ2-3
ASSLTSPSHVGGSTDTQY
>TRBV30|TRBJ1-4
AWRAQGIANEKLF
>TRBV11-2|TRBJ1-2
ASSWTGLYGYT
>TRBV6-2/TRBV6-3|TRBJ1-6
ASSLIQAGVRLEALH
>TRBV19|TRBJ1-5
ASSITGAINQPQH
>TRBV3-1/TRBV3-2|TRBJ2-1
ASSHPSGVASGGGSYNEQF
>TRBV6-5|TRBJ1-1
ASSPRENTEAF
>TRBV2|TRBJ1-2
ASRRTGHFNYGYT
>TRBV5-1|TRBJ2-1
ASSLAPGTGGEEQF
>TRBV6-5|TRBJ2-7
ASSYLDEQY
>TRBV3-1/TRBV3-2|TRBJ2-1
ASSQGKGVYNEQF
>TRBV4-1|TRBJ1-1
ASSQPASMSEAF
>TRBV5-1|TRBJ2-7
ASSRGQFYEQY
>TRBV6-4|TRBJ1-1
ASRAQGDNTEAF
>TRBV2|TRBJ1-2
ASSSYPGHNNYGYT
>TRBV7-2|TRBJ2-7
ASSFKLGTPYEQY
>TRBV5-4|TRBJ2-2
ASSPLGGGSTGELF
>TRBV28|TRBJ2-2
ASSLQVKELF
>TRBV19|TRBJ2-1
ASSPRRSGGYNEQF
>TRBV5-4|TRBJ2-1
ASSSTGLAGANNEQF
>TRBV7-9|TRBJ1-4
ASSSHSSEKLF
>TRBV11-2|TRBJ2-3
ASSLDRQGFGTDTQY
>TRBV9|TRBJ2-1
ASSDRDNSYNEQF